This is a list of T cell receptor beta chains from one sample in a study of blood T cell repertoires in COVID-19. Profiled with immunoSEQ multiplex PCR; TCRdb holds only in-frame clones, not every one. This table has 50,000 to 70,000 clones, about four fifths appearing once. The sequenced sample was peripheral blood. The source of these receptors is a man in his 70s with active COVID-19. Both conserved end residues are part of each CDR3. D genes are given only for firm matches. Expanded clones get a size class; other rows say once, few or many, or leave the size out.

cdr3_aa: CASSQGTGNSPLHF; cdr3_nt: TGCGCCAGCAGCCAAGGGACAGGGAATTCACCCCTCCACTTT; j_call: TRBJ1-6; clone_size: -; d_call: TRBD1; v_call: TRBV4-3
cdr3_aa: CASSFRGAGQPQHF; cdr3_nt: TGTGCCAGTAGTTTTCGGGGGGCGGGTCAGCCCCAGCATTTT; j_call: TRBJ1-5; clone_size: once; d_call: -; v_call: TRBV19
cdr3_aa: CASSVGLAGGKNGELFF; cdr3_nt: TGTGCCAGCAGCGTAGGACTAGCGGGAGGAAAGAACGGGGAGCTGTTTTTT; j_call: TRBJ2-2; clone_size: -; d_call: TRBD2; v_call: TRBV9
cdr3_aa: CASLGPGVDTIYF; cdr3_nt: TGTGCCAGCCTGGGACCGGGGGTGGACACCATATATTTT; j_call: TRBJ1-3; clone_size: once; d_call: -; v_call: TRBV28
cdr3_aa: CASSPPGGRQGNTIYF; cdr3_nt: TGTGCCAGCAGCCCGCCCGGGGGGCGACAGGGAAACACCATATATTTT; j_call: TRBJ1-3; clone_size: -; d_call: -; v_call: TRBV7-2
cdr3_aa: CASSLGTGYTDTQYF; cdr3_nt: TGTGCCAGCAGTTTAGGAACGGGTTACACAGATACGCAGTATTTT; j_call: TRBJ2-3; clone_size: few; d_call: -; v_call: TRBV27
cdr3_aa: CASSFPSSGRGRTDTQYF; cdr3_nt: TGTGCCAGCAGCTTCCCATCCAGCGGGAGGGGTCGCACAGATACGCAGTATTTT; j_call: TRBJ2-3; clone_size: -; d_call: TRBD2; v_call: TRBV7-8
cdr3_aa: CASSSVGLAGETQYF; cdr3_nt: TGTGCCAGCAGCTCGGTGGGACTAGCGGGAGAGACCCAGTACTTC; j_call: TRBJ2-5; clone_size: -; d_call: TRBD2; v_call: TRBV7-2
cdr3_aa: CASSLQWTSVRETQYF; cdr3_nt: TGTGCCAGCAGCTTACAGTGGACTAGCGTCAGAGAGACCCAGTACTTC; j_call: TRBJ2-5; clone_size: once; d_call: TRBD2; v_call: TRBV7-2
cdr3_aa: CARSSIWGHSVF; cdr3_nt: TGTGCCAGAAGCTCAATTTGGGGACATAGTGTCTTC; j_call: TRBJ2-1; clone_size: -; d_call: -; v_call: TRBV5-3
cdr3_aa: CASSSGGTGIYEQYF; cdr3_nt: TGTGCCAGCAGTTCGGGTGGGACAGGGATCTACGAGCAGTACTTC; j_call: TRBJ2-7; clone_size: once; d_call: TRBD1; v_call: TRBV6-5
cdr3_aa: CASLRVDTEAFF; cdr3_nt: TGTGCCAGCCTTCGGGTTGACACTGAAGCTTTCTTT; j_call: TRBJ1-1; clone_size: -; d_call: -; v_call: TRBV28
cdr3_aa: CASSSGSYEQYF; cdr3_nt: TGTGCCAGCTCTAGCGGCTCCTACGAGCAGTACTTC; j_call: TRBJ2-7; clone_size: -; d_call: TRBD2; v_call: TRBV9
cdr3_aa: CASSPDRVPYNEQFF; cdr3_nt: TGTGCCAGCAGCCCAGACAGGGTACCCTACAATGAGCAGTTCTTC; j_call: TRBJ2-1; clone_size: -; d_call: TRBD1; v_call: TRBV7-6
cdr3_aa: CASSYSGLAGGNEQFF; cdr3_nt: TGTGCCAGCAGTTACTCCGGGCTAGCGGGAGGCAATGAGCAGTTCTTC; j_call: TRBJ2-1; clone_size: -; d_call: TRBD2; v_call: TRBV6-5
cdr3_aa: CASSFGGAETQYF; cdr3_nt: TGTGCCAGCAGCTTCGGCGGGGCCGAGACCCAGTACTTC; j_call: TRBJ2-5; clone_size: -; d_call: -; v_call: TRBV7-9
cdr3_aa: CASSASPGDYGYTF; cdr3_nt: TGTGCCAGCAGCGCCAGCCCGGGTGACTATGGCTACACCTTC; j_call: TRBJ1-2; clone_size: few; d_call: -; v_call: TRBV9
cdr3_aa: CASSPRLAGGQETQYF; cdr3_nt: TGTGCCAGCAGCCCACGACTAGCGGGAGGACAAGAGACCCAGTACTTC; j_call: TRBJ2-5; clone_size: -; d_call: TRBD2; v_call: TRBV7-2
cdr3_aa: CAISESGTGRQPQHF; cdr3_nt: TGTGCCATCAGTGAGTCAGGGACAGGGCGTCAGCCCCAGCATTTT; j_call: TRBJ1-5; clone_size: -; d_call: TRBD1; v_call: TRBV10-3
cdr3_aa: CASSEALLRDKPPGGEKLFF; cdr3_nt: TGTGCCAGCAGTGAAGCGCTTCTCCGGGACAAGCCCCCCGGAGGTGAAAAACTGTTTTTT; j_call: TRBJ1-4; clone_size: -; d_call: -; v_call: TRBV6-1
cdr3_aa: CATSDRLKTQYF; cdr3_nt: TGTGCCACCTCAGACAGGTTGAAGACCCAGTACTTC; j_call: TRBJ2-5; clone_size: -; d_call: -; v_call: TRBV12-3/TRBV12-4
cdr3_aa: CASSYSDRGHYEQYF; cdr3_nt: TGTGCCAGCAGTTACTCGGACAGGGGGCACTACGAGCAGTACTTC; j_call: TRBJ2-7; clone_size: -; d_call: TRBD1; v_call: TRBV6-5
cdr3_aa: CATSVTGTSGSHEQFF; cdr3_nt: TGTGCCACCAGTGTCACCGGGACTAGCGGGAGTCATGAGCAGTTCTTC; j_call: TRBJ2-1; clone_size: -; d_call: TRBD2; v_call: TRBV24-1
cdr3_aa: CASSPEGWSSNYGYTF; cdr3_nt: TGCGCCAGCAGCCCGGAGGGCTGGTCATCTAACTATGGCTACACCTTC; j_call: TRBJ1-2; clone_size: once; d_call: -; v_call: TRBV5-1
cdr3_aa: CASRQGPSYEQYF; cdr3_nt: TGTGCCAGCAGGCAGGGGCCCTCCTACGAGCAGTACTTC; j_call: TRBJ2-7; clone_size: -; d_call: -; v_call: TRBV2
cdr3_aa: CASSSGTGEPSPLHF; cdr3_nt: TGCGCCAGCAGCAGCGGGACAGGGGAACCTTCACCCCTCCACTTT; j_call: TRBJ1-6; clone_size: -; d_call: TRBD1; v_call: TRBV5-1
cdr3_aa: CASSFAGNSNQPQHF; cdr3_nt: TGTGCCAGCAGCTTTGCGGGAAATAGCAATCAGCCCCAGCATTTT; j_call: TRBJ1-5; clone_size: -; d_call: -; v_call: TRBV7-2
cdr3_aa: CASSHRVGGNTIYF; cdr3_nt: TGTGCCAGCAGTCACAGGGTGGGTGGAAACACCATATATTTT; j_call: TRBJ1-3; clone_size: -; d_call: -; v_call: TRBV6-5
cdr3_aa: CASGRTSGRPYNEQFF; cdr3_nt: TGTGCTAGTGGCCGCACTAGCGGGAGACCTTACAATGAGCAGTTCTTC; j_call: TRBJ2-1; clone_size: -; d_call: TRBD2; v_call: TRBV12-5
cdr3_aa: CASSQAVSFMNTEAFF; cdr3_nt: TGCGCCAGCAGCCAAGCTGTCAGTTTTATGAACACTGAAGCTTTCTTT; j_call: TRBJ1-1; clone_size: -; d_call: -; v_call: TRBV4-1
cdr3_aa: CASSGQINYGYTF; cdr3_nt: TGTGCCAGCAGTGGGCAAATTAACTATGGCTACACCTTC; j_call: TRBJ1-2; clone_size: -; d_call: -; v_call: TRBV12-3/TRBV12-4
cdr3_aa: CASSPSYRVETQYF; cdr3_nt: TGTGCCAGCAGTCCCTCCTACAGGGTAGAGACCCAGTACTTC; j_call: TRBJ2-5; clone_size: few; d_call: -; v_call: TRBV6-5
cdr3_aa: CASSPGTSGDNEQFF; cdr3_nt: TGTGCCAGCAGCCCCGGGACTAGCGGGGACAATGAGCAGTTCTTC; j_call: TRBJ2-1; clone_size: -; d_call: TRBD2; v_call: TRBV7-3
cdr3_aa: CASSVTSGSFYEQYF; cdr3_nt: TGTGCCAGCAGTGTTACTAGCGGGAGTTTTTACGAGCAGTACTTC; j_call: TRBJ2-7; clone_size: medium-sized; d_call: TRBD2; v_call: TRBV27
cdr3_aa: CATTGQAGGYTF; cdr3_nt: TGTGCCACCACGGGACAGGCAGGCGGCTACACCTTC; j_call: TRBJ1-2; clone_size: few; d_call: TRBD1; v_call: TRBV10-3
cdr3_aa: CASSPGTSGDGSYNEQFF; cdr3_nt: TGTGCCAGCTCACCCGGGACTAGCGGAGACGGCTCCTACAATGAGCAGTTCTTC; j_call: TRBJ2-1; clone_size: -; d_call: TRBD2; v_call: TRBV18
cdr3_aa: CASSPGLGSGINTEAFF; cdr3_nt: TGTGCCAGCAGCCCTGGGCTGGGGTCGGGGATCAACACTGAAGCTTTCTTT; j_call: TRBJ1-1; clone_size: -; d_call: -; v_call: TRBV27
cdr3_aa: CSASPGGLPEAFF; cdr3_nt: TGCAGTGCTAGTCCGGGGGGCCTTCCTGAAGCTTTCTTT; j_call: TRBJ1-1; clone_size: -; d_call: -; v_call: TRBV20-1
cdr3_aa: CATSSPRQNTGELFF; cdr3_nt: TGTGCCACCAGCTCCCCCCGACAGAACACCGGGGAGCTGTTTTTT; j_call: TRBJ2-2; clone_size: -; d_call: -; v_call: TRBV15
cdr3_aa: CASSLGLAGIAYEQYF; cdr3_nt: TGTGCCAGCAGCTTAGGGCTAGCGGGCATAGCCTACGAGCAGTACTTC; j_call: TRBJ2-7; clone_size: few; d_call: TRBD2; v_call: TRBV7-2
cdr3_aa: CASSVGAGSTEAFF; cdr3_nt: TGTGCCAGCAGCGTAGGGGCAGGGTCCACTGAAGCTTTCTTT; j_call: TRBJ1-1; clone_size: -; d_call: -; v_call: TRBV9
cdr3_aa: CASSGDGGGYTF; cdr3_nt: TGCGCCAGCAGCGGGGACGGGGGAGGCTACACCTTC; j_call: TRBJ1-2; clone_size: few; d_call: -; v_call: TRBV5-1
cdr3_aa: CASSVDPGLNTEAFF; cdr3_nt: TGTGCCAGCAGCGTAGACCCGGGATTAAACACTGAAGCTTTCTTT; j_call: TRBJ1-1; clone_size: -; d_call: -; v_call: TRBV9
cdr3_aa: CASSIGTGRPEQYF; cdr3_nt: TGTGCCAGCAGCATAGGGACAGGAAGACCCGAGCAGTACTTC; j_call: TRBJ2-7; clone_size: -; d_call: TRBD1; v_call: TRBV9
cdr3_aa: CASSPSGTSTDTQYF; cdr3_nt: TGTGCCAGCAGCCCTAGCGGGACTAGCACAGATACGCAGTATTTT; j_call: TRBJ2-3; clone_size: -; d_call: TRBD2; v_call: TRBV7-3
cdr3_aa: CAISQTENTEAFF; cdr3_nt: TGTGCCATCAGTCAAACAGAAAACACTGAAGCTTTCTTT; j_call: TRBJ1-1; clone_size: -; d_call: -; v_call: TRBV10-3